A selection of T cell receptor beta chains follows, all from one sample in a study of shared clonotypes between healthy human individuals. The assay was immunoSEQ multiplex PCR, and TCRdb's table has in-frame clones only and misses some. This sample has about 2.3 million clones; approximately 93% occur once, and the top ten carry approximately 0.4%. Sequencing was carried out using naive CD4+ T cells from PBMCs. These receptors were obtained from a man between 18 and 29 years old in good health. Some clones in this sample may be carry-over from other donors' samples. Each CDR3 is given with its conserved first and last residue. Fields, in order: J gene, V gene, D gene, CDR3 length, clone size, CDR3 protein. The D gene is left open where the match is weak. Clone sizes are given selectively: once, few, many, or a class where the clone is expanded.

j_gene: TRBJ2-3
v_gene: TRBV11-2
d_gene: TRBD2
len: 16
abundance: -
CDR3aa: CASSSRTSGRGDTQYF

j_gene: TRBJ2-5
v_gene: TRBV6-6
d_gene: -
len: 14
abundance: -
CDR3aa: CASSYQGNGETQYF

j_gene: TRBJ2-5
v_gene: TRBV7-9
d_gene: -
len: 16
abundance: -
CDR3aa: CASSLSGTTVGETQYF

j_gene: TRBJ2-3
v_gene: TRBV5-4
d_gene: -
len: 16
abundance: -
CDR3aa: CASSFGSGWSTDTQYF

j_gene: TRBJ2-7
v_gene: TRBV11-2
d_gene: -
len: 14
abundance: -
CDR3aa: CASSLAYHLGEQYF

j_gene: TRBJ2-3
v_gene: TRBV10-2
d_gene: -
len: 15
abundance: -
CDR3aa: CATQQPLSSTDTQYF

j_gene: TRBJ1-2
v_gene: TRBV27
d_gene: TRBD1
len: 15
abundance: -
CDR3aa: CASGAGGAGNYGYTF

j_gene: TRBJ1-1
v_gene: TRBV5-6
d_gene: -
len: 17
abundance: -
CDR3aa: CASSFGRGLSRNTEAFF

j_gene: TRBJ2-5
v_gene: TRBV19
d_gene: TRBD2
len: 12
abundance: -
CDR3aa: CASSGGGETQYF

j_gene: TRBJ2-4
v_gene: TRBV7-2
d_gene: -
len: 12
abundance: -
CDR3aa: CASSTPNHIQYF

j_gene: TRBJ2-2
v_gene: TRBV9
d_gene: -
len: 14
abundance: -
CDR3aa: CASSVGSSFGELFF

j_gene: TRBJ2-4
v_gene: TRBV19
d_gene: -
len: 16
abundance: -
CDR3aa: CASSIVAAFAKNIQYF

j_gene: TRBJ1-5
v_gene: TRBV5-8
d_gene: TRBD1
len: 17
abundance: -
CDR3aa: CASSFRQGAGGNQPQHF

j_gene: TRBJ2-7
v_gene: TRBV28
d_gene: -
len: 16
abundance: -
CDR3aa: CASSLPGHRTTYEQYF

j_gene: TRBJ2-1
v_gene: TRBV6-5
d_gene: TRBD2
len: 13
abundance: -
CDR3aa: CATQRELKNEQFF

j_gene: TRBJ2-5
v_gene: TRBV5-4
d_gene: -
len: 15
abundance: -
CDR3aa: CASSSLVGGQETQYF

j_gene: TRBJ2-1
v_gene: TRBV6-5
d_gene: TRBD2
len: 16
abundance: -
CDR3aa: CASSYSPSGTYNEQFF

j_gene: TRBJ1-2
v_gene: TRBV4-3
d_gene: -
len: 14
abundance: -
CDR3aa: CASSQALANYGYTF

j_gene: TRBJ2-3
v_gene: TRBV5-8
d_gene: TRBD1
len: 15
abundance: once
CDR3aa: CASSLGQGTTDTQYF

j_gene: TRBJ2-1
v_gene: TRBV6-5
d_gene: -
len: 15
abundance: -
CDR3aa: CASSYQVTGYNEQFF

j_gene: TRBJ1-5
v_gene: TRBV4-1
d_gene: -
len: 13
abundance: -
CDR3aa: CASSQVPPQPQHF

j_gene: TRBJ2-7
v_gene: TRBV5-8
d_gene: -
len: 14
abundance: -
CDR3aa: CASSSVRGTYEQYF

j_gene: TRBJ2-5
v_gene: TRBV11-2
d_gene: TRBD2
len: 17
abundance: -
CDR3aa: CASSLRVLSGSGETQYF

j_gene: TRBJ2-1
v_gene: TRBV5-1
d_gene: TRBD2
len: 15
abundance: -
CDR3aa: CASSLGLAGIDEQFF

j_gene: TRBJ1-2
v_gene: TRBV10-3
d_gene: -
len: 12
abundance: -
CDR3aa: CAISGVNYGYTF

j_gene: TRBJ1-1
v_gene: TRBV7-3
d_gene: TRBD1
len: 16
abundance: -
CDR3aa: CASSRQGGPLNTEAFF

j_gene: TRBJ2-6
v_gene: TRBV6-4
d_gene: -
len: 16
abundance: -
CDR3aa: CASSLGGVTGANVLTF

j_gene: TRBJ2-1
v_gene: TRBV6-1
d_gene: -
len: 17
abundance: -
CDR3aa: CASSEFHGGFSYNEQFF

j_gene: TRBJ2-5
v_gene: TRBV11-2
d_gene: TRBD1
len: 15
abundance: -
CDR3aa: CASSPRTGGAETQYF

j_gene: TRBJ2-7
v_gene: TRBV5-4
d_gene: -
len: 13
abundance: -
CDR3aa: CASSSSARSEQYF

j_gene: TRBJ2-1
v_gene: TRBV5-1
d_gene: TRBD1
len: 14
abundance: -
CDR3aa: CASSSGNRGNEQFF

j_gene: TRBJ2-7
v_gene: TRBV6-5
d_gene: -
len: 15
abundance: once
CDR3aa: CASSHGALGSYEQYF

j_gene: TRBJ1-5
v_gene: TRBV6-1
d_gene: TRBD1
len: 14
abundance: -
CDR3aa: CASRGQGAIQPQHF

j_gene: TRBJ2-7
v_gene: TRBV6-1
d_gene: -
len: 12
abundance: -
CDR3aa: CASETPGDEQYF

j_gene: TRBJ1-5
v_gene: TRBV25-1
d_gene: -
len: 13
abundance: -
CDR3aa: CASSGASNQPQHF

j_gene: TRBJ2-1
v_gene: TRBV29-1
d_gene: -
len: 16
abundance: -
CDR3aa: CSALNSPQGTYNEQFF

j_gene: TRBJ2-7
v_gene: TRBV27
d_gene: TRBD2
len: 14
abundance: -
CDR3aa: CASSLAGRLYEQYF

j_gene: TRBJ2-1
v_gene: TRBV5-6
d_gene: TRBD2
len: 16
abundance: -
CDR3aa: CASSLRGRRGYNEQFF

j_gene: TRBJ2-2
v_gene: TRBV9
d_gene: TRBD2
len: 16
abundance: -
CDR3aa: CASSPRTSGNTGELFF

j_gene: TRBJ2-1
v_gene: TRBV5-1
d_gene: TRBD1
len: 14
abundance: -
CDR3aa: CASSPSGTGAEQFF

j_gene: TRBJ2-5
v_gene: TRBV6-6
d_gene: -
len: 15
abundance: -
CDR3aa: CASSYTGSAQETQYF

j_gene: TRBJ2-2
v_gene: TRBV25-1
d_gene: TRBD2
len: 17
abundance: -
CDR3aa: CASSMGAGGANTGELFF

j_gene: TRBJ1-3
v_gene: TRBV6-5
d_gene: -
len: 13
abundance: few
CDR3aa: CASSYNSGNTIYF

j_gene: TRBJ2-4
v_gene: TRBV6-6
d_gene: -
len: 15
abundance: -
CDR3aa: CASSYFQGAKNIQYF

j_gene: TRBJ2-1
v_gene: TRBV12-5
d_gene: -
len: 15
abundance: -
CDR3aa: CASGLDSFIYNEQFF

j_gene: TRBJ2-5
v_gene: TRBV27
d_gene: -
len: 15
abundance: -
CDR3aa: CASRPYRGGQETQYF

j_gene: TRBJ2-2
v_gene: TRBV5-4
d_gene: -
len: 14
abundance: -
CDR3aa: CASSLRQGNGELFF

j_gene: TRBJ2-3
v_gene: TRBV10-1
d_gene: TRBD2
len: 17
abundance: once
CDR3aa: CASSDLGGGRARDTQYF

j_gene: TRBJ2-2
v_gene: TRBV9
d_gene: -
len: 16
abundance: -
CDR3aa: CASTLRGDRNTGELFF

j_gene: TRBJ2-7
v_gene: TRBV7-9
d_gene: TRBD1
len: 15
abundance: -
CDR3aa: CASSLYPGGSGEQYF

j_gene: TRBJ1-2
v_gene: TRBV7-2
d_gene: -
len: 13
abundance: few
CDR3aa: CASSPRGSYGYTF

j_gene: TRBJ1-3
v_gene: TRBV28
d_gene: -
len: 15
abundance: few
CDR3aa: CASSLPGNSGNTIYF

j_gene: TRBJ2-4
v_gene: TRBV15
d_gene: -
len: 22
abundance: -
CDR3aa: CATSRDPRPTSLIAIAKNIQYF

j_gene: TRBJ2-7
v_gene: TRBV7-9
d_gene: -
len: 13
abundance: -
CDR3aa: CASSPAGFYEQYF